This is a list of T cell receptor beta chains from one sample in a study of OX40 agonist ivuxolimab in advanced cancers. The data were produced by immunoSEQ multiplex PCR, yet TCRdb's version contains in-frame clones alone and is incomplete. The table includes 60,000 to 100,000 clones, 70% to 85% detected once. The material was CD4+ or CD8+ T cells sorted from blood, obtained in a trial of the OX40 agonist ivuxolimab. The receptors come from an adult with an advanced solid tumor such as melanoma, head and neck, liver or kidney cancer. The CDR3 runs from the conserved cysteine through the conserved F or W. Each record gives: CDR3 length, V gene, D gene, clone size, J gene, CDR3 DNA, CDR3 protein. D genes are given only for firm matches. Where a row states a size, it is once, few, many or the class of an expanded clone; other rows omit it.

cdr3_length: 14
v_call: TRBV11-2
d_call: .
clone_size: .
j_call: TRBJ2-7
cdr3_nt: TGTGCCAGCAGTACAGTAGGGGGAGGCTACGAGCAGTACTTC
cdr3_aa: CASSTVGGGYEQYF

cdr3_length: 14
v_call: TRBV30
d_call: TRBD1
clone_size: .
j_call: TRBJ2-7
cdr3_nt: TGTGCCTGGAGATTGCCAGGGACAGGGTACGAGCAGTACTTC
cdr3_aa: CAWRLPGTGYEQYF

cdr3_length: 11
v_call: TRBV6-1
d_call: .
clone_size: .
j_call: TRBJ1-1
cdr3_nt: TGTGCGACCGAACAGGGAACTGAAGCTTTCTTT
cdr3_aa: CATEQGTEAFF

cdr3_length: 16
v_call: TRBV19
d_call: .
clone_size: .
j_call: TRBJ1-4
cdr3_nt: TGTGCCAGTAGTTTTTCCCGGACAGCTACTAATGAAAAACTGTTTTTT
cdr3_aa: CASSFSRTATNEKLFF

cdr3_length: 11
v_call: TRBV6-6
d_call: .
clone_size: once
j_call: TRBJ2-3
cdr3_nt: TGTGCCAGCAGTCACACGGGTACGCAGTATTTT
cdr3_aa: CASSHTGTQYF

cdr3_length: 13
v_call: TRBV15
d_call: .
clone_size: few
j_call: TRBJ1-2
cdr3_nt: TGTGCCACCAGCCCCCGGGGAGGGTACGGCTACACCTTC
cdr3_aa: CATSPRGGYGYTF

cdr3_length: 15
v_call: TRBV30
d_call: .
clone_size: .
j_call: TRBJ2-5
cdr3_nt: TGTGCCTGGAGTCCCGCTATTTTACAGCAAGAGACCCAGTACTTC
cdr3_aa: CAWSPAILQQETQYF

cdr3_length: 16
v_call: TRBV6-5
d_call: TRBD2
clone_size: .
j_call: TRBJ2-7
cdr3_nt: TGTGCCAGCAGTTACTCGGCGGCTAGCGGTGCCTACGAGCAGTACTTC
cdr3_aa: CASSYSAASGAYEQYF

cdr3_length: 13
v_call: TRBV27
d_call: .
clone_size: few
j_call: TRBJ1-2
cdr3_nt: TGTGCCAGCAGTTCTGGGATGGAGGTTGGCTACACCTTC
cdr3_aa: CASSSGMEVGYTF

cdr3_length: 12
v_call: TRBV28
d_call: .
clone_size: .
j_call: TRBJ1-2
cdr3_nt: TGTGCCAGCAGATCAACAAGTCGTGGCTACACCTTC
cdr3_aa: CASRSTSRGYTF

cdr3_length: 13
v_call: TRBV5-1
d_call: .
clone_size: few
j_call: TRBJ1-1
cdr3_nt: TGCGCCAGCAGAGCGACAGGAAACACTGAAGCTTTCTTT
cdr3_aa: CASRATGNTEAFF